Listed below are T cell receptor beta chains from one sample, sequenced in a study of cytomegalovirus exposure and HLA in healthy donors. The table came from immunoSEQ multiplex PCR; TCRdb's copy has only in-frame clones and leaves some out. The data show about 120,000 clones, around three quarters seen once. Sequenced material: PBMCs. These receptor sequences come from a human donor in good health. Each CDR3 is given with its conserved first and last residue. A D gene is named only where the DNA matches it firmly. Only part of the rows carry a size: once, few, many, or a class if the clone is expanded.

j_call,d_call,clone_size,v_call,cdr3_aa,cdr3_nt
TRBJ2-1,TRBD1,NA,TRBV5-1,CASSLPGTGGNNEQFF,TGCGCCAGCAGCTTACCCGGGACAGGGGGCAACAATGAGCAGTTCTTC
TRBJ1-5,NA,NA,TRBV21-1,CASSKPFNQPQHF,TGTGCCAGCAGCAAACCTTTCAATCAGCCCCAGCATTTT
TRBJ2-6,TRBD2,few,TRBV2,CASSEAPRATSGSGANVLTF,TGTGCCAGCAGTGAAGCCCCGAGGGCAACTAGCGGGAGTGGGGCCAACGTCCTGACTTTC
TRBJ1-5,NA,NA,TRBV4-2,CASSPQGQAAQPQHF,TGTGCCAGCAGCCCCCAGGGGCAGGCGGCTCAGCCCCAGCATTTT
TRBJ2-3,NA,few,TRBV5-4,CASSWGGDRNTDTQYF,TGTGCCAGCAGCTGGGGGGGGGACAGGAACACAGATACGCAGTATTTT
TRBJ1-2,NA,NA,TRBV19,CASSIGGSTFDGYTF,TGTGCCAGTAGTATAGGTGGCAGTACCTTCGATGGCTACACCTTC
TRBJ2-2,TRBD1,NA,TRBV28,CASGQGSSTGELFF,TGTGCCAGTGGACAGGGGTCTTCCACCGGGGAGCTGTTTTTT
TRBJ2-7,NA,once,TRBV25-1,CASSGPELLEQYF,TGTGCCAGCAGTGGCCCTGAACTTCTCGAGCAGTACTTC
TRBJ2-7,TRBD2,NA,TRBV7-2,CASSLLAGVREQYF,TGTGCCAGCAGTCTCCTAGCGGGAGTACGGGAGCAGTACTTC
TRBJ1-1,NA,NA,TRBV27,CASSPRRRDTEAFF,TGTGCCAGCAGTCCCCGCCGTCGGGACACTGAAGCTTTCTTT
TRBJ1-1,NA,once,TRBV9,CASSVYRNTEAFF,TGTGCCAGCAGCGTTTACAGGAACACTGAAGCTTTCTTT
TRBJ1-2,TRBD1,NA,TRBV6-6,CASSYPDRGGYTF,TGTGCCAGCAGTTACCCAGACAGGGGTGGCTACACCTTC
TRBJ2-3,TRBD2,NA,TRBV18,CASSPSSGRTDTQYF,TGTGCCAGCTCACCGTCTAGCGGGAGGACAGATACGCAGTATTTT
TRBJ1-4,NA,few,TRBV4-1,CASSQDGGRQYNEKLFF,TGCGCCAGCAGCCAAGATGGTGGCAGGCAATATAATGAAAAACTGTTTTTT
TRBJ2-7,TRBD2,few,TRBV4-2,CASSRRVAGDSYEQYF,TGTGCCAGCAGCCGCCGGGTTGCGGGGGACTCCTACGAGCAGTACTTC
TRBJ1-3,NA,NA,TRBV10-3,CAISERAGRGSGNTIYF,TGTGCCATCAGTGAACGAGCAGGGAGGGGATCTGGAAACACCATATATTTT
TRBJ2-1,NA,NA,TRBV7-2,CASSLATGSSYNEQFF,TGTGCCAGCAGCTTAGCAACAGGGAGCTCCTACAATGAGCAGTTCTTC
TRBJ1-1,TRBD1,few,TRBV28,CASSLGIGTGQNTEAFF,TGTGCCAGCAGTTTGGGGATCGGGACAGGGCAAAACACTGAAGCTTTCTTT
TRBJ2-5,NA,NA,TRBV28,CASSEETQYF,TGTGCCAGCAGCGAAGAGACCCAGTACTTC
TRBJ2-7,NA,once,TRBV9,CASSVAAGVEQYF,TGTGCCAGCAGCGTAGCGGCAGGGGTCGAGCAGTACTTC
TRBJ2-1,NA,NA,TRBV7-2,CASSRGYNEQFF,TGTGCCAGCAGCCGAGGATACAATGAGCAGTTCTTC
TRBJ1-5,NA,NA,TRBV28,CASSPMGLFNQPQHF,TGTGCCAGCAGCCCCATGGGACTCTTTAATCAGCCCCAGCATTTT
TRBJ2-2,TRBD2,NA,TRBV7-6,CASSLGSSGTIGELFF,TGTGCCAGCAGCTTAGGGTCTAGCGGGACGATAGGGGAGCTGTTTTTT
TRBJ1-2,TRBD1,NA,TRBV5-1,CASYSGTGKYGYTF,TGCGCCAGCTACTCCGGGACAGGGAAGTATGGCTACACCTTC
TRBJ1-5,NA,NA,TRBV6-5,CASSRRQNQPQHF,TGTGCCAGCAGTCGAAGACAGAATCAGCCCCAGCATTTT
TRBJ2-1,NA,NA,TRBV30,CAWSVGLIAGNEQFF,TGTGCCTGGAGTGTAGGCCTTATCGCCGGGAATGAGCAGTTCTTC
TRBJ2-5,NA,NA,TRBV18,CASSAIGQRLETQYF,TGTGCCAGCTCAGCGATCGGCCAGCGTTTAGAGACCCAGTACTTC
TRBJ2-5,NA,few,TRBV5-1,CASSLSGSQETQYF,TGCGCCAGCAGCTTGTCGGGTTCTCAAGAGACCCAGTACTTC
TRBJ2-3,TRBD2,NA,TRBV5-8,CASSASVGLAGVESTDTQYF,TGTGCCAGCAGCGCCAGCGTGGGACTAGCGGGAGTCGAGAGCACAGATACGCAGTATTTT
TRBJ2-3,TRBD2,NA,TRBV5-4,CASSLRLAGGTDTQYF,TGTGCCAGCAGCTTGAGGCTAGCGGGAGGCACAGATACGCAGTATTTT
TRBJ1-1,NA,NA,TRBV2,CAGRGGNTEAFF,TGTGCCGGCCGAGGGGGGAACACTGAAGCTTTCTTT
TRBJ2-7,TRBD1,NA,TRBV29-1,CSVSGQGLYEQYF,TGCAGCGTATCAGGACAGGGGTTGTACGAGCAGTACTTC